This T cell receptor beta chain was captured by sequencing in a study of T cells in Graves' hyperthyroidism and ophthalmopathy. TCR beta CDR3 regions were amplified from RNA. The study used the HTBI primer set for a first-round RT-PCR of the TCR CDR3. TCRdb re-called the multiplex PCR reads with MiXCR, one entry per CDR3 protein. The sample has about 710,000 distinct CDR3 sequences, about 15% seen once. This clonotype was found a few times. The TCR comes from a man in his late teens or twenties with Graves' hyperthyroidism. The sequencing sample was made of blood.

CDR3 region: CASSPGTLVVGEKLFF. Here the CDR3 DNA reads TGTGCCAGCAGCCCAGGGACTCTCGTAGTAGGTGAAAAACTGTTTTTT. V is TRBV7-6 and J is TRBJ1-4, with D tentatively TRBD1 (5 bases). V was cut by 5 bases and J by 7 bases, with 20 bases left in between. The CDR3 contains 16 residues. Germline CDR1 and CDR2: SGHVS and FNYEAQ.